This T cell receptor beta chain originates from a study of CD8 T cells in ankylosing spondylitis. Findings and limits, study-wide: Past research had described some motif variants in reactive arthritis synovial fluid and blood. Clones that were linked to disease were CD8+ and were relatively rare in peripheral blood. A motif in TCR beta, a set of roughly 8 highly homologous variants, appeared characteristic of ankylosing spondylitis blood.

A quantitative 5'-RACE method, one with molecular barcodes, was used to make TCR beta libraries. TCRdb analysed the 5' RACE reads with MiXCR anew, one entry per CDR3 protein. The sample records approximately 250,000 distinct CDR3 sequences, roughly a tenth being singletons. This CDR3 contains 11 residues. V lost 2 bases and J 4 bases, leaving 2 bases between the germline ends. Per germline, CDR1 MRHNA and CDR2 SNTAGT. This clonotype was observed many times. The antigen remains unidentified. The chain uses TRBV6-4 and TRBJ1-2; D gene unclear. The receptor was isolated from a male donor with ankylosing spondylitis or in good health (not recorded which). The source material was blood, either unsorted or a sorted T cell fraction (not recorded which). The CDR3 DNA follows: TGTGCCAGCAGTGACAGCTATGGCTACACCTTC. It codes for CASSDSYGYTF.